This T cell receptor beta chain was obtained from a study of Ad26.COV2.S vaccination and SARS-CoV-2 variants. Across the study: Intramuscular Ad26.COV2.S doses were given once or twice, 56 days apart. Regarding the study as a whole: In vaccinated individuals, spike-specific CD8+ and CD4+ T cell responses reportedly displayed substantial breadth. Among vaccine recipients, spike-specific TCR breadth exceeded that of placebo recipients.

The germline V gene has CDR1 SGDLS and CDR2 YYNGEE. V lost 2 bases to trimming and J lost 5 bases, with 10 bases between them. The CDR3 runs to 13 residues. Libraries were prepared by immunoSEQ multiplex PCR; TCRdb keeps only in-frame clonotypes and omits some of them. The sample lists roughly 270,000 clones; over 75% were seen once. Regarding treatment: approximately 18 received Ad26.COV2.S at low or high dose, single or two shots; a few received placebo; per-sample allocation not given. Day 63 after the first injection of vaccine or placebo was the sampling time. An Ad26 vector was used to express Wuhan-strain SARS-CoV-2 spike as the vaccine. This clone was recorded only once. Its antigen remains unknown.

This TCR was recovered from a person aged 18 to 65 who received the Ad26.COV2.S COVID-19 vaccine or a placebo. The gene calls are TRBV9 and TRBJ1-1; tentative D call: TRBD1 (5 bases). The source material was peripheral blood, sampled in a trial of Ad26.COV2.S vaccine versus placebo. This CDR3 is CASSVGGFTEAFF. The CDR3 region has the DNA TGTGCCAGCAGCGTGGGGGGTTTTACTGAAGCTTTCTTT.